The 16 T cell receptor beta chains given below trace back to one sample, sequenced in a study of early stage breast cancer tumors. The table came from immunoSEQ multiplex PCR; TCRdb's copy has only in-frame clones and leaves some out. Altogether 9,000 or so clones are present, around 70% being singletons, with the ten largest covering around 7%. The sample comprised breast tumor tissue. The receptors derive from a person aged 50-59 years with breast cancer.

This rearrangement joins TRBV7-9 to TRBJ1-2; D is undetermined. V dropped 2 bases and J dropped 0 bases, with 10 bases sitting between them. This CDR3 is built from 15 residues. Germline CDR1 reads SEHNR; CDR2 reads FQNEAQ (reference sequence). The CDR3 coding sequence is TGTGCCAGCAGCTTATTGGTCAAAGCTAACTATGGCTACACCTTC. Amino acids: CASSLLVKANYGYTF.

V is TRBV10-3 and J is TRBJ1-1, with a possible D match to TRBD1 (5 bases). V was clipped by 0 bases and J by 0 bases, with 8 bases between them. The CDR3 has 15 residues. Germline CDR1 and CDR2: ENHRY and SYGVKD. The CDR3, as DNA: TGTGCCATCAGTGAGTCTCCAGGGATGAACACTGAAGCTTTCTTT. Encoded protein: CAISESPGMNTEAFF.

Only a few counts were recorded for this clone. The chain links TRBV4-3 to TRBJ2-7, with 8 nucleotides matching TRBD2. CDR1 and CDR2 from the germline V gene are LGHNA and YSLEER. Germline trimming cut 0 bases from V and 0 bases from J; bases unmatched to any gene: 4. The CDR3 contains 16 residues. In DNA, the CDR3 is TGCGCCAGCAGCCAAGATAGCGGGAAGAACTCCTACGAGCAGTACTTC. Residues: CASSQDSGKNSYEQYF.

V gene TRBV7-6 combines with J gene TRBJ1-5; the D gene is possibly TRBD1 (5 bases). The CDR3 contains 14 residues. Germline CDR1 is SGHVS and CDR2 is FNYEAQ. V lost 2 bases to trimming and J lost 4 bases, with 9 bases between them. DNA of the CDR3: TGTGCCAGCAGCTTACAGGGTTCGAATCAGCCCCAGCATTTT. It encodes CASSLQGSNQPQHF.

This clone was recorded a few times. The V and J genes are TRBV6-6 and TRBJ2-7; 9 bases align to TRBD2. The germline V gene has CDR1 MNHNY and CDR2 SVGAGI (reference sequence). Trimming removed 7 bases from V and 7 bases from J; junction bases left unmatched: 11. This CDR3 contains 14 residues. This CDR3 is CASTSGAPSREQYF. The CDR3 bases are TGTGCCAGCACTAGCGGGGCTCCTTCTAGGGAGCAGTACTTC.

The sample holds a few counts of this clone. The chain links TRBV2 to TRBJ1-2; D is ambiguous. Germline values: CDR1 SNHLY, CDR2 FYNNEI. V gave up 1 base and J gave up 6 bases, with 12 bases separating them. This CDR3 region has 14 residues. CDR3 region: CASSEGASPDGYTF. For the CDR3, the DNA is TGTGCCAGCAGTGAAGGGGCCAGCCCTGATGGCTACACCTTC.

V usage is TRBV28 and J usage is TRBJ1-1; TRBD1 might be the D (6 bases). CDR1 is MDHEN and CDR2 is SYDVKM in the germline V gene. The CDR3 loop spans 16 amino acids. Trimming took 3 bases from V and 1 from J, leaving 15 bases between them. In nucleotides, the CDR3 is TGTGCCAGCAGTTTCGCAACAGGGCAGGGGAACACTGAAGCTTTCTTT. It encodes CASSFATGQGNTEAFF.

V and J are TRBV19 and TRBJ2-3; 7 bases align to TRBD1. Germline CDR1 LNHDA, CDR2 SQIVND (reference sequence). The CDR3 spans 13 residues. The junction had 8 bases not matched to a gene; V was cut back by 5 bases and J by 9 bases. The CDR3 sequence: CASSPNSGGTQYF. CDR3 nucleotides: TGTGCCAGTAGTCCTAATTCAGGGGGAACGCAGTATTTT.

This clone was seen a few times. The rearrangement uses TRBV28 and TRBJ1-6; D unresolved. V was clipped by 2 bases and J by 8 bases, with 4 bases between them. Germline CDR1 and CDR2: MDHEN and SYDVKM. The CDR3 is 12 amino acids. CDR3 bases: TGTGCCAGCAGTTTAGGCTATTCACCCCTCCACTTT. Amino acids: CASSLGYSPLHF.

This chain joins TRBV5-1 and TRBJ2-3; no reliable D call. The germline CDR1 and CDR2 sequences are SGHRS and YFSETQ. The CDR3 runs to 16 residues. Between the trimmed V and J ends, which lost 2 bases and 0 bases, there was a span of 13 bases. This chain's CDR3 is CASSLAKSKSTDTQYF. In DNA, the CDR3 is TGCGCCAGCAGCTTAGCTAAATCGAAGAGCACAGATACGCAGTATTTT.

This chain joins TRBV7-9 and TRBJ2-1, with TRBD2 matching 7 bases. J lost 9 bases, V lost 7 bases, and 18 bases had no gene match. The CDR3 loop spans 16 amino acids. The germline V gene encodes CDR1 SEHNR and CDR2 FQNEAQ (reference sequence). The CDR3 loop is CASTSSRAGVYSEQFF. The CDR3, as DNA: TGTGCCAGCACCTCTTCCCGGGCGGGAGTGTATAGTGAGCAGTTCTTC.

The genes are TRBV29-1 and TRBJ2-3; 8 bases align to TRBD1. This CDR3 is 14 amino acids long. CDR1 is SQVTM and CDR2 is ANQGSEA in the germline V gene. The V segment lost 3 bases and the J segment 4 bases; nucleotides outside the gene matches: 6. DNA of the CDR3: TGCAGCGTTGAGAGACAGGGGCCCTCAGATACGCAGTATTTT. Translating it yields CSVERQGPSDTQYF.

The chain's CDR3 is CASSPRSTGVERADQPQHF. Written as DNA, the CDR3 is TGTGCCAGCAGTCCGAGGTCAACAGGGGTAGAACGGGCGGATCAGCCCCAGCATTTT. V gene TRBV2 combines with J gene TRBJ1-5; 7 bases agree with TRBD1. Unmatched junction bases numbered 21, after V lost 5 bases and J lost 5 bases. This CDR3 is 19 amino acids long. Germline V gene lookup returns CDR1 SNHLY and CDR2 FYNNEI.

The chain has TRBV7-3 and TRBJ2-7, with 12 positions matching TRBD1. Germline CDR1 SGHTA, CDR2 FQGTGA. CDR3 length: 14 amino acids. With V trimmed by 5 bases and J by 4 bases, 3 bases remained unmatched. CDR3 sequence: CASSPGQGAYEQYF. In DNA, the CDR3 is TGTGCCAGCAGCCCGGGACAGGGGGCGTACGAGCAGTACTTC.

V and J are TRBV10-3 and TRBJ1-3; D may be TRBD1 (5 bases). Germline V gives CDR1 ENHRY, CDR2 SYGVKD. Trimming stripped 2 bases from V and 1 base from J, with 12 bases between. This CDR3 has 16 amino acids. The CDR3 DNA follows: TGTGCCATCAGTGAGGTACAGGTCACGTCTGGAAACACCATATATTTT. This codes for CAISEVQVTSGNTIYF.

This clone came up a few times. The chain combines TRBV19 with TRBJ1-2; D remains unclear. The CDR3 runs 11 residues. From germline, CDR1 is LNHDA and CDR2 SQIVND (reference sequence). V was clipped by 7 bases and J by 4 bases, with 7 bases between them. The CDR3 DNA sequence: TGTGCCAGTACCCCAGGCTATGGCTACACCTTC. Translation: CASTPGYGYTF.